This entry describes one TCR beta chain. Trimming removed 4 bases at V and 6 bases at J, with 10 bases between. Germline assignment: CDR1 SGHAT and CDR2 FQDESV (reference sequence). This CDR3 has 13 amino acids. The sample belongs to a study of T cell changes during pregnancy in multiple sclerosis. Profiling relied on immunoSEQ multiplex PCR, and the TCRdb table lists in-frame clones only, not all of them. Here the sample spans 100,000 or so clones, about 90% being singletons. The chain joins TRBV11-1 to TRBJ2-1; no clear D. The clonotype comes from a female donor with multiple sclerosis, enrolled in a pregnancy study. The starting material was peripheral blood, obtained after pregnancy. CDR3 in DNA: TGTGCCAGCAGCTCGACTCGTTCCAATGAGCAGTTCTTC. This encodes CASSSTRSNEQFF.